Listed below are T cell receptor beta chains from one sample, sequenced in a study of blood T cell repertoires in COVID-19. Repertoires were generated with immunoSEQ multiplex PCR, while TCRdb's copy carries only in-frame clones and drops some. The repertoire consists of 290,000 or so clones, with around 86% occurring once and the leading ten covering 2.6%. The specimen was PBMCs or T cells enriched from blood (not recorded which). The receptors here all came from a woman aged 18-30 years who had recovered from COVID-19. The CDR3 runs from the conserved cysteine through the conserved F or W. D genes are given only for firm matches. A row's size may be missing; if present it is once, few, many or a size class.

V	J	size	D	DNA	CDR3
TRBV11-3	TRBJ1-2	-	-	TGTGCCAGCAGCTCGAGGGGGGGACACTATGGCTACACCTTC	CASSSRGGHYGYTF
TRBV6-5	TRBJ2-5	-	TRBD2	TGTGCCAGCAGTTACTCGATTTCTAGCGGGAGTGAGACCCAGTACTTC	CASSYSISSGSETQYF
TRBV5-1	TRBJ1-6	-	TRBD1	TGCGCCAGCACCTCAGACAGGGCTAATTCACCCCTCCACTTT	CASTSDRANSPLHF
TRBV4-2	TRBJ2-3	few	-	TGTGCCAGCAGCCGAACGGGGGAGCGACCAGATACGCAGTATTTT	CASSRTGERPDTQYF
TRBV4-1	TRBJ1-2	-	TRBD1	TGCGCCAGCAGCCAAGTAGGACAGGGCCCTCTTGGCTACACCTTC	CASSQVGQGPLGYTF
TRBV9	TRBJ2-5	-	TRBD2	TGTGCCAGTGAAGCGGGGTTGTACCAAGAGACCCAGTACTTC	CASEAGLYQETQYF
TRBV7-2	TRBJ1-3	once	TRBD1	TGTGCCAGCAGCCCGGGACAGAGAAGAAACACCATATATTTT	CASSPGQRRNTIYF
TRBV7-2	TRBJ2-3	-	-	TGTGCCAGCAGCTTATCGACCTTGAGGCCAGATACGCAGTATTTT	CASSLSTLRPDTQYF
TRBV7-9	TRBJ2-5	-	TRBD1	TGTGCCAGCAGCTCGACAGGGTACCAAGAGACCCAGTACTTC	CASSSTGYQETQYF
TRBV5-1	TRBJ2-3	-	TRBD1	TGCGCCAGCAGCTTGGTAACAGGGGACCTAGATACGCAGTATTTT	CASSLVTGDLDTQYF
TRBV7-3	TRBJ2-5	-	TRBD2	TGTGCCAGCAGCAGGGCTAGCGGGAGCCAAGAGACCCAGTACTTC	CASSRASGSQETQYF
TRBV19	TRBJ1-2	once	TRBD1	TGTGCCAGTAGTATAGTCCCAGGGGGAAATGGCTACACCTTC	CASSIVPGGNGYTF
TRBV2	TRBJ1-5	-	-	TGTGCCAGCAGTGATTCCGGTCAGCCCCAGCATTTT	CASSDSGQPQHF
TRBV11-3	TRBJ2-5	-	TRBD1	TGTGCCAGCAGCGCGGGACAGGGGTTATCAGAGACCCAGTACTTC	CASSAGQGLSETQYF
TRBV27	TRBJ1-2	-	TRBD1	TGTGCCAGCAGTTTGACAGCAAGGGGGCCCGGCTATGGCTACACCTTC	CASSLTARGPGYGYTF
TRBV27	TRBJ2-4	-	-	TGTGCCAGCAGTTTAAGCGCTACAAAAAACATTCAGTACTTC	CASSLSATKNIQYF
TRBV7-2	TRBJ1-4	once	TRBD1	TGTGCCAGCAGCAACCGACAGGGGGAAAAACTGTTTTTT	CASSNRQGEKLFF
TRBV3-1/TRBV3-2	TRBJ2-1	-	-	TGTGCCAGCAGCCAGGGAGCGCAAGCCTACAATGAGCAGTTCTTC	CASSQGAQAYNEQFF
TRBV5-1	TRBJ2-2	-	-	TGCGCCAGCAGCTCCGAGAAGGAGGCATCTGGGGAGCTGTTTTTT	CASSSEKEASGELFF
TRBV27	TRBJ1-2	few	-	TGTGCCAGCAGTTCCCCACATCAAGGACAATATGGCTACACCTTC	CASSSPHQGQYGYTF
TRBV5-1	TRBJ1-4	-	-	TGCGCCAGCAGTCGAGAACCGGGACAAGGAGAAAAACTGTTTTTT	CASSREPGQGEKLFF
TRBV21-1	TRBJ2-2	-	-	TGTGCCAGCAGCAAAGTCGGACTGCACACCGGGGAGCTGTTTTTT	CASSKVGLHTGELFF
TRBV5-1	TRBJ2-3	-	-	TGCGCCAGCAGCTTGGGGCCGCTGGATACGCAGTATTTT	CASSLGPLDTQYF
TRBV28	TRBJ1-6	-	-	TGTGCCAGCAGTACCGGCGCGCGCGGCTCGTATAATTCACCCCTCCACTTT	CASSTGARGSYNSPLHF
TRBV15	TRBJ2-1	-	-	TGTGCCACTCGGGAGAGCTCCTACAATGAGCAGTTCTTC	CATRESSYNEQFF
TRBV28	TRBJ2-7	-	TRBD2	TGTGCCAGCAGGGGCCGGGACTACGCCTCCTACGAGCAGTACTTC	CASRGRDYASYEQYF
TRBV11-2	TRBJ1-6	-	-	TGTGCCAGCAACAAAGACTTGTGGAATTCACCCCTCCACTTT	CASNKDLWNSPLHF
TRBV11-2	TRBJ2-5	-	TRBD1	TGTGCCAGCAGCTCGACAGGGCGTGGAGAGACCCAGTACTTC	CASSSTGRGETQYF
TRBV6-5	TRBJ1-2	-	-	TGTGCCAGTGAAGGGGGTCTTGTCTCTGGCTACACCTTC	CASEGGLVSGYTF
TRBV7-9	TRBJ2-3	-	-	TGTGCCAGCAGTTCTTGGCAGGGCATCACAGATACGCAGTATTTT	CASSSWQGITDTQYF
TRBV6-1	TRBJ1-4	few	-	TGTGCCAGCAGTGAAGCGCCCGGAGCCCTTAATGAAAAACTGTTTTTT	CASSEAPGALNEKLFF
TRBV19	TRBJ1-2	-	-	TGTGCCAGTACCCCGAGGGGGAGGGACTATGGCTACACCTTC	CASTPRGRDYGYTF
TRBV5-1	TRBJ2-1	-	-	TGCGCCAGCAGCCCCGTCGTGAGCTCCTACAATGAGCAGTTCTTC	CASSPVVSSYNEQFF
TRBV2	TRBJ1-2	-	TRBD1	TGTGCCAGCAGTAGGACAGGAAACTATGGCTACACCTTC	CASSRTGNYGYTF
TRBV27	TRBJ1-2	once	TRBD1	TGTGCCAGCACCTCAAGCCGGGGGGCCCGGACAGGGGGTTCTCTCTATGGCTACACCTTC	CASTSSRGARTGGSLYGYTF
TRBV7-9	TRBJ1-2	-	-	TGTGCCAGCAGCCCAGGGGAATTTGGTGATGGCTACACCTTC	CASSPGEFGDGYTF
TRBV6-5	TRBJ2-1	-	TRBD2	TGTGCCAGCAGTCCTAGCGGGGGGGAAAATGAGCAGTTCTTC	CASSPSGGENEQFF
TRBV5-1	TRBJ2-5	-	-	TGCGCCAGCACTCTCGGAGGGGAGACCCAGTACTTC	CASTLGGETQYF
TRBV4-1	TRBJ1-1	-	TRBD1	TGCGCCAGCAGCCGCGGGACAGCCACTCCGGAAGCTTTCTTT	CASSRGTATPEAFF
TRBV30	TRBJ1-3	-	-	TGTGCCAGTTCCGACAGGAATGGAAACACCATATATTTT	CASSDRNGNTIYF
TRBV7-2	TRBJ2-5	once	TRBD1	TGTGCCAGCAGACCGACAGGGTTAACCCAAGAGACCCAGTACTTC	CASRPTGLTQETQYF